This TCR beta chain was sequenced during a study of human T cells and chemical hapten exposure. Overall study context: Application of 0.01% DPC to the upper back was done by patch test, with a reading at 6 days. Study-wide points: TCRs at high frequency, those above 1 in 1000, did not change with DPC sensitization.

Individual cDNA molecules in this library carried unique molecular identifiers. Via MiXCR, TCRdb re-called the RACE reads, giving one row per CDR3 protein. The sample records about 52,000 distinct CDR3 sequences, 9% to 10% being singletons. The time point denotes: patch test 3, about 24 weeks after DPC sensitization. Treatment denoted: therapeutic diphenylcyclopropenone sensitization with weekly scalp DPC. Germline loops: CDR1 MNHEY, CDR2 SVGAGI. The CDR3 contains 16 residues. V dropped 0 bases and J dropped 0 bases, with 11 bases sitting between them. This clonotype turned up a few times. No antigen is known for it.

The sequence came from a woman aged 40 to 49 with alopecia areata. Some clones in this sample may be carry-over from other donors' samples. The J gene is TRBJ1-1, the V gene TRBV6-5; D remains ambiguous. The sample consisted of whole blood, taken in connection with sensitization to the hapten diphenylcyclopropenone (DPC). In nucleotides, the CDR3 is TGTGCCAGCAGTTACTCCCGGGCAGGCATGAACACTGAAGCTTTCTTT. It codes for CASSYSRAGMNTEAFF.